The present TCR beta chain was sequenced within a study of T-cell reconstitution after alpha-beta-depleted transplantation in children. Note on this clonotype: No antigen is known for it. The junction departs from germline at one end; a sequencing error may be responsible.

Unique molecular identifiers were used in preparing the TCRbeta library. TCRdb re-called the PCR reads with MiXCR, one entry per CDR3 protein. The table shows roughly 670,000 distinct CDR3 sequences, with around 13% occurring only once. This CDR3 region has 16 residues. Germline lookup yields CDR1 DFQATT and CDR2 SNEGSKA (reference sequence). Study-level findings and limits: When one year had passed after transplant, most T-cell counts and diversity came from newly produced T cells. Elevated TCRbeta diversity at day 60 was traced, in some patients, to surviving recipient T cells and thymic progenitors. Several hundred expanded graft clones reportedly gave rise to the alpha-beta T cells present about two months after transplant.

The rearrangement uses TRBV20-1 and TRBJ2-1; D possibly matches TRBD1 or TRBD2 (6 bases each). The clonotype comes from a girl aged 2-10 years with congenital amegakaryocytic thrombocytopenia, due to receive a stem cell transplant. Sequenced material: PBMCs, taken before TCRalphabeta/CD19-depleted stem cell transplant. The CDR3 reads CCARLGEVFDRNEQFF. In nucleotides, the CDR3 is TGCTGTGCTAGACTGGGGGAGGTTTTCGACAGGAATGAGCAGTTCTTC.